This T cell receptor beta chain comes out of a study of blood T cell repertoires in COVID-19. Across the whole study: COVID-19 samples collected from the United States, Italy and Spain covered acute and convalescent phases.

Grouping used clinical history reported by participants in a survey and questionnaire. Cohort 3 donors were reported recovered after two negative PCRs, clearance, or symptom resolution. In the authors' methods: Cell counts per sample came from amplifying reference gene primers. Sequencing used immunoSEQ multiplex PCR; TCRdb keeps in-frame clones, though not all of them. V, J and clone size derive from that table, while D and trimming were established from the DNA sequence. The sample includes about 270,000 clones, 75% to 90% of them seen just once. The sequencing sample was made of PBMCs or T cells enriched from blood (not recorded which). This TCR derives from a woman under 30 who had recovered from COVID-19.

CDR3 nucleotide sequence: TGTGCCAGCAGCCAACCGACAAACAGATACAATGAGCAGTTCTTC. The encoded protein is CASSQPTNRYNEQFF. The chain uses TRBV3-1 (or the pseudogene TRBV3-2) and TRBJ2-1; D remains ambiguous. The CDR3 is made up of 15 amino acids. CDR1 is LGHDT, CDR2 YNNKEL, per germline (reference sequence). V lost 2 bases and J lost 4, with 12 bases in between.